This T cell receptor (beta chain) was captured by sequencing in a study of OX40 agonist ivuxolimab in advanced cancers. The V end was cut by 0 bases, the J end by 2 bases, with 9 bases between. The CDR3 has 15 residues. Germline CDR1 is SGDLS and CDR2 is YYNGEE. This clone was seen only once. Measured with immunoSEQ multiplex PCR; TCRdb has only the in-frame clones, and not every one. The data contain about 66,000 clones, 81% of them seen just once; the ten biggest clones take up around 5%. This sequence joins TRBV9 and TRBJ2-1, with D unresolved. The starting material was CD4+ or CD8+ T cells sorted from blood, obtained in a trial of the OX40 agonist ivuxolimab. This receptor was identified in an adult with an advanced solid tumor such as melanoma, head and neck, liver or kidney cancer. CDR3 nucleotides: TGTGCCAGCAGCGTAGTTGGGGAAACCTACAATGAGCAGTTCTTC. It translates to CASSVVGETYNEQFF.